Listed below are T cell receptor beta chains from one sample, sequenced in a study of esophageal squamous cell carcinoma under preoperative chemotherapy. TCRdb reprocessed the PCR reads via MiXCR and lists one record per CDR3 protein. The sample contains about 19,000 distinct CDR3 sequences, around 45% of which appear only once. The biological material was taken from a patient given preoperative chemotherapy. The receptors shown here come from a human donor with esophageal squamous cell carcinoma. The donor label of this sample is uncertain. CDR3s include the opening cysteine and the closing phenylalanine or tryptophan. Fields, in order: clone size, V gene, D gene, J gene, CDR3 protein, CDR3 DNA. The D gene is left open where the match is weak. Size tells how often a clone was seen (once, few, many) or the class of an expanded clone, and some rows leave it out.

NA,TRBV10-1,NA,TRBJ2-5,CASSGVRASQETQYF,TGCGCCAGCAGTGGGGTGAGGGCTAGCCAAGAGACCCAGTACTTC
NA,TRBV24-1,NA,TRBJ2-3,CATSDPGQLADTQYF,TGTGCCACCAGTGATCCGGGGCAGTTAGCAGATACGCAGTATTTT
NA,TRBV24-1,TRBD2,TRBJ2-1,CATSDPGLAGGRGEQFF,TGTGCCACCAGTGATCCGGGACTAGCGGGAGGGCGGGGTGAGCAGTTCTTC
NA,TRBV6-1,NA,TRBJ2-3,CASSETRVEYF,TGTGCCAGCAGTGAAACGCGCGTTGAGTATTTT
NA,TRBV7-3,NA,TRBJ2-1,CASSLYGRGGYNEQFF,TGTGCCAGCAGCTTATATGGGAGGGGGGGCTACAATGAGCAGTTCTTC
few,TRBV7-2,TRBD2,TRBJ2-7,CASSLSLAAPYEQYF,TGTGCCAGCAGCTTGTCGCTAGCGGCACCCTACGAGCAGTACTTC
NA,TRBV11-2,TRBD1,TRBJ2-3,CASSPGDWNTGEQYF,TGTGCCAGCAGCCCAGGGGATTGGAACACAGGGGAGCAGTATTTT
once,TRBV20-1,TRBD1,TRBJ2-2,CSARWGSGGRELFF,TGCAGTGCTAGATGGGGTTCAGGGGGCAGGGAGCTGTTTTTT
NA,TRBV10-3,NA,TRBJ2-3,CAMGVGATNTQYF,TGTGCCATGGGGGTGGGAGCAACAAACACTCAGTATTTC
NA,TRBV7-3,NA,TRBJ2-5,CASRVGGGRGPDTQYF,TGTGCCAGCAGGGTGGGCGGAGGCCGTGGCCCAGATACCCAGTACTTC
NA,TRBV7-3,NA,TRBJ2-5,CSSRPTGGDQDTQYF,TGTTCCAGCAGGCCTACTGGCGGGGACCAAGATACCCAGTACTTT
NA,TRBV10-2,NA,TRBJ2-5,CASKRDLGSTQYF,TGCGCCAGCAAAAGGGACCTGGGGAGTACCCAGTACTTC
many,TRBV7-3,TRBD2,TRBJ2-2,CASSPLGPSGRTGELFF,TGTGCCAGCAGCCCGTTAGGTCCTAGCGGGAGGACCGGGGAGCTGTTTTTT
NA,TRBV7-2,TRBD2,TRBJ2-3,CASSLGIAGGTSTDTQYF,TGTGCCAGCAGCTTAGGGATAGCGGGAGGAACTAGCACAGATACGCAGTATTTT
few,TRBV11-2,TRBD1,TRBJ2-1,CASRPTGTASYNEQFF,TGTGCCAGCAGACCGACAGGGACGGCCTCCTACAATGAGCAGTTCTTC
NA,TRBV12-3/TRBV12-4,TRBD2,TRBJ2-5,CASSLSSGLAGEETQYF,TGTGCCAGCAGTTTAAGTTCCGGGCTAGCGGGTGAAGAGACCCAGTACTTC
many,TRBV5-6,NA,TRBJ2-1,CASSPATGSYNEQFF,TGTGCCAGCAGCCCGGCGACTGGCTCCTACAATGAGCAGTTCTTC
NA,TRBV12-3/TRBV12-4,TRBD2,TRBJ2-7,CASTRGLGAYEQYF,TGTGCCAGCACCCGGGGACTAGGGGCCTACGAGCAGTACTTC
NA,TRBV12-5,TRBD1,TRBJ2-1,CASGSARGRMDEQFF,TGTGCTAGTGGTTCCGCCAGGGGGCGCATGGATGAGCAGTTCTTC
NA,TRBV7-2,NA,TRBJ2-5,CASSAGVGGGDKETQYF,TGTGCCAGCAGCGCGGGGGTCGGGGGCGGCGACAAAGAGACCCAGTACTTC
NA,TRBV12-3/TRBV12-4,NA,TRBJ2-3,CASSPDTWSTGEQYF,TGTGCCAGCAGTCCGGACACTTGGAGCACCGGGGAGCAGTATTTT
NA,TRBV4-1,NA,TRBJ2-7,CASRTTSLQGEQYF,TGCGCCAGCAGAACTACGAGCCTCCAGGGCGAGCAGTACTTC
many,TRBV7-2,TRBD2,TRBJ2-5,CASSYVAGSQETQYF,TGTGCCAGCAGCTACGTAGCGGGATCACAAGAGACCCAGTACTTC
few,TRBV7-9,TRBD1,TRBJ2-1,CASSARDRGVLYF,TGTGCCAGCAGTGCCCGGGACAGGGGAGTTTTGTACTTC
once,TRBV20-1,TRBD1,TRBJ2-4,CSASAGTGDKNIQYF,TGCAGTGCTTCGGCCGGGACAGGGGACAAAAACATTCAGTACTTC
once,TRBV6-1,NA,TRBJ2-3,CASTNWDSKNTQYF,TGTGCCAGCACCAATTGGGATAGCAAAAACACGCAGTATTTT
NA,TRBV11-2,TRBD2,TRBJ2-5,CASSALAMAREQYF,TGTGCCAGCAGCGCCCTAGCTATGGCGCGGGAGCAGTACTTC
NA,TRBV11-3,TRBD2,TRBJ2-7,CASSSGTSAYEQYF,TGTGCCAGCAGCTCTGGGACTAGCGCCTACGAGCAGTACTTC
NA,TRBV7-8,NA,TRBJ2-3,CAGSGWTGTDTQYF,TGTGCCGGCAGCGGGTGGACTGGCACAGATACGCAGTATTTC
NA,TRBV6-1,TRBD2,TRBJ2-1,CASNLLAGAVNEQFF,TGTGCCAGCAACCTACTAGCGGGAGCGGTCAATGAGCAGTTCTTC
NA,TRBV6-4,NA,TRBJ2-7,CASSENPSYEQYF,TGTGCCAGCAGTGAAAATCCCTCCTACGAGCAGTACTTC
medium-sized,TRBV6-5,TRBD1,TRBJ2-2,CASSPNRGGGELFF,TGTGCCAGCAGCCCGAACAGGGGCGGCGGGGAGCTGTTTTTT
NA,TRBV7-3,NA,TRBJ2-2,CASSLRGSGTGELFF,TGTGCCAGCAGCTTACGTGGGAGCGGGACCGGGGAGCTGTTTTTT
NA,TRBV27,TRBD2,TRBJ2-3,CASRVSGGGKSDTQYF,TGTGCCAGCAGGGTCAGCGGGGGGGGGAAGTCAGATACCCAGTATTTT
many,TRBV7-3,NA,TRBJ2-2,CASSTDAGAANTGELFF,TGTGCCAGCAGCACCGACGCTGGGGCGGCGAACACCGGGGAGCTGTTTTTT
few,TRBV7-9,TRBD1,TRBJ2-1,CASSLTGTGRNEQFF,TGTGCCAGCAGCTTGACCGGGACAGGGAGAAATGAGCAGTTCTTC
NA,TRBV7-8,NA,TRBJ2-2,CASSPWANTGELFF,TGTGCCAGCAGCCCCTGGGCGAACACCGGGGAGCTGTTTTTT
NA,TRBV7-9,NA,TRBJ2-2,CASNTLGSGALYF,TGTGCCAGCAATACTTTGGGTTCCGGGGCGCTGTATTTT
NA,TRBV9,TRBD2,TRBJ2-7,CASSVGGGSGRFEQYF,TGTGCCAGCAGCGTAGGCGGGGGTAGCGGGAGGTTCGAGCAGTACTTC
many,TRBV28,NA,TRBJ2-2,CASSSGGFDTGELFF,TGTGCCAGCAGTTCCGGGGGCTTCGACACCGGGGAGCTGTTTTTT
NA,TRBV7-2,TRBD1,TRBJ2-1,CASSLNPGQGIDEQFF,TGTGCCAGCAGCTTAAACCCGGGACAGGGTATCGATGAGCAGTTCTTC
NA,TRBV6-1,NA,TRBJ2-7,CASSEALPQVWSYEQYF,TGTGCCAGCAGTGAAGCGCTTCCCCAAGTCTGGTCCTACGAGCAGTACTTC
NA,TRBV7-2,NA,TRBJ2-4,CASSQVSGGAKRAQNIQYF,TGTGCCAGCAGCCAAGTCAGTGGCGGGGCCAAACGAGCCCAAAACATCCAGTACTTC
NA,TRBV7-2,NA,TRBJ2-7,CASSPILGEQYF,TGTGCCAGCAGCCCTATTTTAGGCGAGCAGTACTTC
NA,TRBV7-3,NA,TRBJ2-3,CARGLGSGEPDTQYF,TGTGCCAGGGGCTTGGGGAGCGGTGAGCCAGATACGCAGTATTTC
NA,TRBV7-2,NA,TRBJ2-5,CASSQRTETQYF,TGTGCCAGCAGCCAGAGAACAGAGACCCAGTACTTC
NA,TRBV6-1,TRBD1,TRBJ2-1,CASRSGQGSYNEQFF,TGTGCCAGCAGATCAGGACAGGGCTCCTACAATGAGCAGTTCTTC
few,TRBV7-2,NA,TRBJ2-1,CASSLRMTGGGDEQFF,TGTGCCAGCAGCCTCCGTATGACGGGAGGGGGCGATGAGCAGTTCTTC
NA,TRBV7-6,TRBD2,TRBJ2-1,CASSPRLAGVTYNEQFF,TGTGCCAGCAGTCCTCGACTAGCGGGAGTTACCTACAATGAGCAGTTCTTC
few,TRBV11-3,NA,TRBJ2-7,CASSLRTTYEQYF,TGTGCCAGCAGCTTACGGACAACCTACGAGCAGTACTTC